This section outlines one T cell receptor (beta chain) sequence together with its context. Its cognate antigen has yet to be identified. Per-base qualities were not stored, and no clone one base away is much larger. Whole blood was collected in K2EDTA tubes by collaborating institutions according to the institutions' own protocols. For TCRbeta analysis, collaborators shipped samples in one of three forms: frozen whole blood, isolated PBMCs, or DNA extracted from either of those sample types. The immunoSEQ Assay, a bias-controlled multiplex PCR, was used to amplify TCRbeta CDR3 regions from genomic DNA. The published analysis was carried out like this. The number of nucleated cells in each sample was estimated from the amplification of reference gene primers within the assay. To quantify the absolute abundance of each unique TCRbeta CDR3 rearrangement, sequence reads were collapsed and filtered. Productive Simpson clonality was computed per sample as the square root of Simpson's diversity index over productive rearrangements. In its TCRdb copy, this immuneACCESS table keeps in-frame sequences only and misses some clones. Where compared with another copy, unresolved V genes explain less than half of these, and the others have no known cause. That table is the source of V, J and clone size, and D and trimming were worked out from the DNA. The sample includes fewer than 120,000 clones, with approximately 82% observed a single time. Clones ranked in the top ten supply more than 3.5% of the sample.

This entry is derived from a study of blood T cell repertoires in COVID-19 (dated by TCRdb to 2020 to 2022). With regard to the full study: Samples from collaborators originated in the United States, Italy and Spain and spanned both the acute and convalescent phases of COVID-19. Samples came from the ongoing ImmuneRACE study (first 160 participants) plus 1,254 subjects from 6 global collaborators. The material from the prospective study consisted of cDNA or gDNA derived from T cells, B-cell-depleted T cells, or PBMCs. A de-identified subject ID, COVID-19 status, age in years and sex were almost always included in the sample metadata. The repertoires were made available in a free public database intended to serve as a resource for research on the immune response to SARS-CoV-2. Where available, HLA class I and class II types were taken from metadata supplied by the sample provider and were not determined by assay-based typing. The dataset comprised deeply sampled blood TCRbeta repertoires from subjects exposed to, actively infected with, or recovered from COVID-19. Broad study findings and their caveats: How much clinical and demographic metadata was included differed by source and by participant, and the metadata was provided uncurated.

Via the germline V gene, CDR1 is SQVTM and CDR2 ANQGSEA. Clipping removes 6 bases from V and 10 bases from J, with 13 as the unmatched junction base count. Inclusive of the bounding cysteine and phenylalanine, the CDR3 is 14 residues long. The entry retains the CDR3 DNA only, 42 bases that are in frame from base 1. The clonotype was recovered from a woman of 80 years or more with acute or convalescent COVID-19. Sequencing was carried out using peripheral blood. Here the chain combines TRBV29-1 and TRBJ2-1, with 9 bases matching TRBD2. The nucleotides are TGCAGCGTCATGGGTGGCGGGAGGGCTAGAGAGCAGTTCTTC. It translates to CSVMGGGRAREQFF.